The 14 T cell receptor beta chains below all came from one sample that was sequenced in a study of circulating CD8 cells and anti-PD-1 response in melanoma. TCR libraries were prepared from around 14 ng of total RNA with the QIAseq Immune Repertoire TCR panel. TCRdb fed the reads into MiXCR, producing one record per CDR3 protein. The sample has approximately 160 distinct CDR3 sequences; less than 15% are singletons. Four subsets defined by PD-1 and/or TIGIT were sorted from live CD3+CD8+TCRalphabeta+ cells. Sequences were derived from CD8+ T cells from PBMCs, sampled at baseline or after one month of anti-PD-1 therapy (not recorded which). The receptor set was obtained from a human donor with melanoma.

By share of the sample, this clonotype is large (0.1 to 1%). This chain connects TRBV29-1 to TRBJ1-3; the match to TRBD1 covers 8 bases. From germline, CDR1 is SQVTM and CDR2 ANQGSEA. This CDR3 is 14 amino acids long. V lost 3 bases and J lost 1; bases outside the gene matches: 2. The CDR3 region has the DNA TGCAGCGTTGATGACAGGGGATCTGGAAACACCATATATTTT. Its translation is CSVDDRGSGNTIYF.

By share of the sample, this clonotype is medium-sized. The chain is built from TRBV2 and TRBJ2-7; no firm D call. The CDR3 consists of 15 residues. Trimming removed 3 bases at V and 3 bases at J, with 15 bases between. Germline loops: CDR1 SNHLY, CDR2 FYNNEI. The CDR3 DNA follows: TGTGCCAGCAGTGAGGTGGCAGGCGCTCTCTACGAGCAGTACTTC. Translation gives CASSEVAGALYEQYF.

By share of the sample, this clonotype is large. CDR3 amino acids: CASSDRAGVAKNIQYF. CDR3 DNA sequence: TGTGCCAGCAGTGATCGAGCGGGGGTCGCCAAAAACATTCAGTACTTC. The gene calls are TRBV6-2 or TRBV6-3 and TRBJ2-4; TRBD2 agrees at 8 bases. Germline V gives CDR1 MNHEY, CDR2 SVGEGT. CDR3 length: 16 amino acids. V was pared by 5 bases and J by 1 base, with 7 bases of the junction left unmatched.

The sample holds a few counts of this clonotype. The junction differs from germline at one of its ends, possibly a read error. The rearrangement joins TRBV19 to TRBJ2-3, with 8 nucleotides matching TRBD2. CDR1 and CDR2 (germline): LNHDA, SQIVND (reference sequence). This CDR3 region has 17 residues. CDR3 sequence reads: CASSIDYSGGPSDTRYF. The CDR3 DNA is TGTGCCAGTAGTATAGACTATTCGGGGGGGCCGTCAGATACGCGGTATTTT.

Relative to its sample, this clonotype is large. This rearrangement joins TRBV25-1 to TRBJ2-1; D is unresolved. The V and J ends lost 8 bases and 10 bases respectively, with 15 bases between them. The CDR3 is 12 residues long. The germline gives CDR1 MGHDK, CDR2 SYGVNS. The CDR3, as DNA: TGTGCCAGCCGAAGACTCGTAGACGAGCAGTTCTTC. Its protein product is CASRRLVDEQFF.

This clonotype qualifies as hyperexpanded (1% or more). This chain uses TRBV14 with TRBJ2-3; maybe TRBD2 (6 bases). The germline gives CDR1 SGHDN, CDR2 FVKESK. Deletions cut 4 bases from V and 2 bases from J, with 13 bases between. The CDR3 is made up of 15 amino acids. The CDR3 bases are TGTGCCAGCAGCCCGGGAGCGGCGAACACAGATACGCAGTATTTT. This gives the protein CASSPGAANTDTQYF. The variable domain in full, with the rest retrieved from reference TRBV14 and TRBJ2-3, is EAGVTQFPSHSVIEKGQTVTLRCDPISGHDNLYWYRRVMGKEIKFLLHFVKESKQDESGMPNNRFLAERTGGTYSTLKVQPAELEDSGVYFCASSPGAANTDTQYFGPGTRLTVL.

In its sample, this clonotype ranks as large (0.1 to 1%). The chain is built from TRBV19 and TRBJ1-2; tentatively, D is TRBD1 (5 bases). Trimming removed 0 bases at V and 2 bases at J, with 10 bases between. This CDR3 is 15 amino acids long. Germline assignment: CDR1 LNHDA and CDR2 SQIVND (reference sequence). The DNA of the CDR3 is TGTGCCAGTAGTATAGATTGGGGGTCCAACTATGGCTACACCTTC. It codes for CASSIDWGSNYGYTF.

This clonotype counts as large. This chain connects TRBV5-8 to TRBJ2-4, with TRBD1 matching over 8 bases. Germline trimming cut 4 bases from V and 0 bases from J; bases unmatched to any gene: 6. CDR1 and CDR2 from the germline V gene are SGHTS and YDEGEE. The CDR3 is made up of 16 amino acids. CDR3 DNA sequence: TGTGCCAGCAGCAAGGGACAGGCACTAGCCAAAAACATTCAGTACTTC. This translates into CASSKGQALAKNIQYF.

This clonotype counts as large. The chain uses TRBV2 and TRBJ1-4; D ambiguous. Germline CDR1 reads SNHLY; CDR2 reads FYNNEI. This CDR3 contains 13 residues. V was cut by 4 bases and J by 7 bases, with 10 bases left in between. The CDR3 is CASSGVPGEKLFF. The CDR3 bases are TGTGCCAGCAGTGGTGTCCCGGGTGAAAAACTGTTTTTT.

By frequency in the sample, this clonotype is large. The chain carries TRBV7-2 and TRBJ1-1; D gene unclear. CDR1 and CDR2 (germline): SGHTA, FQGNSA. The germline V and J ends were trimmed by 4 bases and 1 base, with 10 bases remaining between them. CDR3 length: 14 amino acids. In DNA form, the CDR3 reads TGTGCCAGCAGCTCCTCTCCTCAGAACACTGAAGCTTTCTTT. Encoded protein: CASSSSPQNTEAFF.

By its share, this clonotype is large. The chain has TRBV20-1 and TRBJ2-1; D unresolved. The V gene lost 0 bases and the J gene lost 8 bases, with 17 bases spanning the gap. Germline CDR1 is DFQATT and CDR2 is SNEGSKA (reference sequence). This CDR3 is 15 amino acids long. The CDR3 region is CSARDLGQIGHEQFF. The CDR3 DNA follows: TGCAGTGCTAGAGATCTGGGCCAGATTGGCCATGAGCAGTTCTTC.

In its sample, this clonotype is large (0.1 to 1%). The chain uses TRBV19 and TRBJ2-7; a weak D match, TRBD2 (6 bases). CDR1 and CDR2 (germline): LNHDA, SQIVND (reference sequence). The V and J ends lost 3 bases and 7 bases respectively, with 19 bases between them. CDR3 length equals 15 residues. CDR3 sequence reads: CASSMGGGSREEQYF. The CDR3 DNA reads TGTGCCAGTAGTATGGGGGGTGGCAGCCGTGAAGAGCAGTACTTC.

V gene TRBV28 combines with J gene TRBJ1-5, with unresolved D. The CDR3 length is 15 residues. Germline loops: CDR1 MDHEN, CDR2 SYDVKM. V was clipped by 0 bases and J by 0 bases, with 6 bases between them. The CDR3 nucleotides read TGTGCCAGCAGTTTATGGCGACATAGCAATCAGCCCCAGCATTTT. The encoded protein is CASSLWRHSNQPQHF.

The gene calls are TRBV19 and TRBJ1-5; perhaps TRBD1 as D (5 bases). Per the germline V gene, CDR1 is LNHDA and CDR2 is SQIVND (reference sequence). The CDR3 is 15 amino acids. The V end was cut by 3 bases, the J end by 4 bases, with 13 bases between. This CDR3 is CASSMFGGGNQPQHF. CDR3 in DNA: TGTGCCAGTAGTATGTTCGGGGGTGGAAATCAGCCCCAGCATTTT.